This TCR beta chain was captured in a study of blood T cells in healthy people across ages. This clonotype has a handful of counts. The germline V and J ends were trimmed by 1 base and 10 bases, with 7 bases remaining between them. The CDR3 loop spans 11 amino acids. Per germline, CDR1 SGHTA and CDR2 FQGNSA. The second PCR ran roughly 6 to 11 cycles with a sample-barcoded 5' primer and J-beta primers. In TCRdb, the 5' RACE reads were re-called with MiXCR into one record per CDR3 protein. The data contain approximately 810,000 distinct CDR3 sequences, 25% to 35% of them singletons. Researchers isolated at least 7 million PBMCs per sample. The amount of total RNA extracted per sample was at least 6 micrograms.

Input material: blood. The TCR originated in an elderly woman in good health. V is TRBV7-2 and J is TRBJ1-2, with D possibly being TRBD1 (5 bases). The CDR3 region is CASSLGTSYTF. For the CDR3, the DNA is TGTGCCAGCAGCTTAGGGACATCCTACACCTTC.